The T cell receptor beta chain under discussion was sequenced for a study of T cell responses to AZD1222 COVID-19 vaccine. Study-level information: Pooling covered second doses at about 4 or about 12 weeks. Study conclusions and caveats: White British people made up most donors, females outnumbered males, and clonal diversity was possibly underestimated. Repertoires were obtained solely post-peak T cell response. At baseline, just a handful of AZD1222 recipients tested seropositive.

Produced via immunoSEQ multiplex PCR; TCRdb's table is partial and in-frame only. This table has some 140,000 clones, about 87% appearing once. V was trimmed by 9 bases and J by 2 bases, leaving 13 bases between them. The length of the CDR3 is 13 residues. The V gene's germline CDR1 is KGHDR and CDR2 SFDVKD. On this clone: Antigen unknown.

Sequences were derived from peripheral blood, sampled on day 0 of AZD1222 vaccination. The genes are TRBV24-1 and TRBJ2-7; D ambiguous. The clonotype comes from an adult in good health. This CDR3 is CATRPYEAYEQYF. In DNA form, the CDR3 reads TGTGCCACCCGCCCCTATGAGGCCTACGAGCAGTACTTC.